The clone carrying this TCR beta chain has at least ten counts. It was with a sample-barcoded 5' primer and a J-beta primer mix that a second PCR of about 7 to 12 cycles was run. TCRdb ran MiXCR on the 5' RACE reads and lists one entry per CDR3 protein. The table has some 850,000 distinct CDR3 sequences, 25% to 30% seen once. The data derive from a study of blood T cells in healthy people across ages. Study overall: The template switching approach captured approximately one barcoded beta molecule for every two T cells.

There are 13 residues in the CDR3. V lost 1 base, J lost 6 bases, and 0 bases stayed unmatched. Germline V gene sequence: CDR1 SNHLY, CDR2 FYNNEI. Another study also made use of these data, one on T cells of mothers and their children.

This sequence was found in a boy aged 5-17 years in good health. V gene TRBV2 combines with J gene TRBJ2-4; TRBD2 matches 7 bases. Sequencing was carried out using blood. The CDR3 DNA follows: TGTGCCAGCAGTGAAGGGGGGGGAAACATTCAGTACTTC. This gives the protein CASSEGGGNIQYF. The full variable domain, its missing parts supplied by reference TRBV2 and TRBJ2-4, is EPEVTQTPSHQVTQMGQEVILRCVPISNHLYFYWYRQILGQKVEFLVSFYNNEISEKSEIFDDQFSVERPDGSNFTLKIRSTKLEDSAMYFCASSEGGGNIQYFGAGTRLSVL.